The rows below give T cell receptor beta chains drawn from one sample of a study of blood T cell repertoires in COVID-19. The data were produced by immunoSEQ multiplex PCR, yet TCRdb's version contains in-frame clones alone and is incomplete. This table has roughly 200,000 clones, about 82% appearing once. The sequenced sample consisted of PBMCs or T cells enriched from blood (not recorded which). These receptor sequences come from a man in his forties with acute COVID-19. The CDR3 runs from the conserved cysteine through the conserved F or W. A D gene is named only where the DNA matches it firmly. Where a row states a size, it is once, few, many or the class of an expanded clone; other rows omit it.

TRBD2	once	TRBJ2-7	TRBV7-9	CASSYTGGGDEQYF	TGTGCCAGCAGCTATACGGGGGGTGGCGACGAGCAGTACTTC
.	few	TRBJ2-2	TRBV4-2	CASSQVAQDTGELFF	TGTGCCAGCAGCCAAGTGGCCCAAGACACCGGGGAGCTGTTTTTT
TRBD1	few	TRBJ1-5	TRBV25-1	CASSEAGGQGPNQPQHF	TGTGCCAGCAGTGAAGCGGGGGGACAGGGCCCTAATCAGCCCCAGCATTTT
TRBD1	once	TRBJ2-2	TRBV11-3	CASSEGIWTGRRNTGELFF	TGTGCCAGCAGCGAAGGAATATGGACAGGCAGAAGGAACACCGGGGAGCTGTTTTTT
TRBD2	.	TRBJ2-1	TRBV4-3	CASSQGGYEQFF	TGCGCCAGCAGCCAGGGGGGGTATGAGCAGTTCTTC
.	.	TRBJ2-7	TRBV21-1	CASSGCCPEWSAGGLEIIHEYF	TGTGCCAGCAGTGGTTGCTGTCCCGAGTGGTCCGCCGGGGGACTAGAGATCATCCACGAGTACTTC
.	.	TRBJ2-3	TRBV4-2	CASRIGSGTDTQYF	TGTGCCAGCAGGATCGGTAGCGGCACAGATACGCAGTATTTT
.	.	TRBJ1-5	TRBV9	CASSVGDTRNQPQHF	TGTGCCAGCAGCGTTGGGGACACACGCAATCAGCCCCAGCATTTT
TRBD2	.	TRBJ2-2	TRBV9	CASSVELADYGTGELFF	TGTGCCAGCAGCGTAGAACTAGCGGATTATGGGACCGGGGAGCTGTTTTTT
TRBD2	once	TRBJ2-2	TRBV7-8	CASSLLSGGSGELFF	TGTGCCAGCAGCTTACTAAGCGGGGGTTCCGGGGAGCTGTTTTTT
TRBD1	few	TRBJ1-4	TRBV6-5	CASSSGQFNEKLFF	TGTGCCAGCAGTTCGGGACAGTTTAATGAAAAACTGTTTTTT
.	.	TRBJ1-4	TRBV6-5	CASVEGPLNEKLFF	TGTGCCAGCGTGGAGGGACCCTTAAATGAAAAACTGTTTTTT
TRBD2	few	TRBJ2-1	TRBV27	CASSVYPGLAYNEQFF	TGTGCCAGCAGCGTCTATCCGGGACTAGCGTATAATGAGCAGTTCTTC
TRBD1	.	TRBJ1-6	TRBV28	CASSPREGGLGSPLHF	TGTGCCAGCAGTCCTCGGGAAGGGGGCTTGGGTTCACCCCTCCACTTT
.	.	TRBJ1-2	TRBV5-6	CASSLRVTRANYGYTF	TGTGCCAGCAGCTTGCGGGTCACGCGAGCTAACTATGGCTACACCTTC
TRBD1	.	TRBJ2-2	TRBV5-1	CASSISQGYTGELFF	TGCGCCAGCAGCATCTCACAGGGGTACACCGGGGAGCTGTTTTTT
TRBD1	.	TRBJ1-1	TRBV7-9	CASTLTSEGAGTEAFF	TGTGCCAGCACCTTAACGTCTGAGGGGGCCGGCACTGAAGCTTTCTTT
TRBD1	.	TRBJ2-4	TRBV18	CASSPQGAAKNIQYF	TGTGCCAGCTCACCACAGGGGGCAGCCAAAAACATTCAGTACTTC
.	.	TRBJ1-1	TRBV5-1	CASSLPDTEAFF	TGCGCCAGCAGCTTACCAGACACTGAAGCTTTCTTT
.	.	TRBJ2-7	TRBV2	CASSVLRLPYEQYF	TGTGCCAGCAGTGTATTACGGTTACCCTACGAGCAGTACTTC
.	once	TRBJ2-2	TRBV5-1	CASSLEQRMFGGELFF	TGCGCCAGCAGCTTGGAACAGCGGATGTTTGGCGGGGAGCTGTTTTTT
TRBD2	once	TRBJ2-2	TRBV9	CASSTGGYGTGELFF	TGTGCCAGCAGCACGGGAGGGTATGGGACCGGGGAGCTGTTTTTT
.	.	TRBJ2-1	TRBV5-1	CASSLVEGSYNEQFF	TGCGCCAGCAGCTTGGTCGAGGGAAGCTACAATGAGCAGTTCTTC
.	.	TRBJ2-7	TRBV5-3	CARSSVAHEQYF	TGTGCCAGAAGCTCCGTAGCACACGAGCAGTACTTC
TRBD1	.	TRBJ2-1	TRBV28	CASYSQGAHNEQFF	TGTGCCAGCTACTCTCAGGGGGCCCACAATGAGCAGTTCTTC
.	once	TRBJ1-5	TRBV6-5	CASSGGTARPQHF	TGTGCCAGCAGCGGCGGGACCGCACGGCCCCAGCATTTT
.	.	TRBJ1-1	TRBV19	CASSMVPTDVNTEAFF	TGTGCCAGTAGTATGGTGCCGACAGACGTGAACACTGAAGCTTTCTTT
.	few	TRBJ1-6	TRBV28	CATEGESSPLHF	TGTGCCACCGAAGGGGAATCCTCACCCCTCCACTTT
TRBD2	.	TRBJ2-2	TRBV28	CASSSTSGGSGELFF	TGTGCCAGCAGTTCTACTAGCGGGGGGTCCGGGGAGCTGTTTTTT
.	.	TRBJ1-2	TRBV3-1/TRBV3-2	CASSQINRGYTF	TGTGCCAGCAGCCAAATAAACCGGGGCTACACCTTC
.	.	TRBJ1-5	TRBV6-5	CASSTGSNQPQHF	TGTGCCAGCAGCACAGGTAGCAATCAGCCCCAGCATTTT
.	.	TRBJ2-7	TRBV7-7	CASSTRGRDICEQYF	TGTGCCAGCAGCACCCGGGGCAGGGACATATGCGAGCAGTACTTC
TRBD1	.	TRBJ1-2	TRBV30	CAWSYRTGGGYTF	TGTGCCTGGAGCTATAGGACAGGCGGTGGCTACACCTTC
TRBD2	.	TRBJ2-2	TRBV7-3	CASSRSSGKGDTGELFF	TGTGCCAGCAGCCGATCTAGCGGGAAGGGCGACACCGGGGAGCTGTTTTTT
.	.	TRBJ2-2	TRBV9	CASSRPPRDNANTGELFF	TGTGCCAGCAGCAGACCCCCCCGGGATAACGCGAACACCGGGGAGCTGTTTTTT
.	.	TRBJ2-3	TRBV7-2	CASSLTGIRTDTQYF	TGTGCCAGCAGCTTGACGGGGATACGCACAGATACGCAGTATTTT
.	.	TRBJ2-6	TRBV29-1	CSVGHNSGANVLTF	TGCAGCGTTGGGCACAACTCTGGGGCCAACGTCCTGACTTTC
TRBD1	.	TRBJ1-6	TRBV15	CATSRATGTSSYNSPLHF	TGTGCCACCAGCAGAGCGACAGGGACTAGCTCCTATAATTCACCCCTCCACTTT
.	.	TRBJ1-1	TRBV28	CASSWVKRNTEAFF	TGTGCCAGCAGTTGGGTTAAGCGGAACACTGAAGCTTTCTTT
TRBD2	few	TRBJ2-1	TRBV27	CASMNGAGSSYNEQFF	TGTGCCAGCATGAACGGAGCGGGGAGCTCCTACAATGAGCAGTTCTTC
.	.	TRBJ2-5	TRBV2	CASSVTLWETQYF	TGTGCCAGCAGTGTAACTTTATGGGAGACCCAGTACTTC
.	.	TRBJ1-6	TRBV10-3	CAISESGGGGDSPLHF	TGTGCCATCAGTGAGTCCGGGGGGGGCGGAGATTCACCCCTCCACTTT
TRBD1	once	TRBJ2-3	TRBV5-4	CASSSTGSMDTQYF	TGTGCCAGCAGCTCGACAGGGTCTATGGATACGCAGTATTTT
.	.	TRBJ2-3	TRBV27	CASSSLASGTDTQYF	TGTGCCAGCAGTTCACTAGCTTCGGGCACAGATACGCAGTATTTT